This T cell receptor (beta chain) was obtained from a study of OX40 agonist ivuxolimab in advanced cancers. This CDR3 spans 15 amino acids. Germline V gene lookup returns CDR1 SGHRS and CDR2 YFSETQ. V was shortened by 2 bases and J by 4 bases, with 13 bases between the two germline ends. Only in-frame clones appear in the TCRdb table, and some are missing; sequencing was by immunoSEQ multiplex PCR. The sample holds 50,000 or so clones, around four fifths seen once. The gene calls are TRBV5-1 and TRBJ2-1; D is possibly TRBD1 (6 bases). The receptor was isolated from an adult with an advanced solid tumor such as melanoma, head and neck, liver or kidney cancer. Sequencing used CD4+ or CD8+ T cells sorted from blood, obtained in a trial of the OX40 agonist ivuxolimab. CDR3 protein: CASSLTGTEYNEQFF. CDR3 nucleotides: TGCGCCAGCAGCTTAACAGGGACCGAATACAATGAGCAGTTCTTC.